The TCR beta chain described here comes from a study of vaccination and CD4 T cells after COVID-19. The wider study: Two of the convalescents were Hispanic, and the group consisted of six males and four females. Post-COVID samples had a sampling time that fell a median 101 days after diagnosis (range 35 to 161). Blood was drawn a median roughly 67 days post second dose, range 14 to 241. Study observations and caveats: Spike mono-reactive status applied to 304 of 307 vaccine-specific clones in convalescent patients.

This clonotype has just a few counts. No antigen is known for it. Unmatched junction bases numbered 10, after V lost 1 base and J lost 4 bases. CDR3 length equals 18 residues. Germline-derived CDR1 and CDR2 are LNHDA and SQIVND (reference sequence). TCRdb re-analysed the PCR reads in MiXCR, keeping a single row per CDR3 protein. Here the sample spans roughly 19,000 distinct CDR3 sequences, around 63% being singletons. The TCR originated in a human donor who had recovered from COVID-19. This chain joins TRBV19 and TRBJ2-5; 12 positions agree with TRBD2. Specimen: CD4+ T cells from blood, collected after SARS-CoV-2 vaccination. The CDR3 bases are TGTGCCAGTAGTATAGGGACTAGCGGGGCCGGGGGGACAGAGACCCAGTACTTC. This codes for CASSIGTSGAGGTETQYF.